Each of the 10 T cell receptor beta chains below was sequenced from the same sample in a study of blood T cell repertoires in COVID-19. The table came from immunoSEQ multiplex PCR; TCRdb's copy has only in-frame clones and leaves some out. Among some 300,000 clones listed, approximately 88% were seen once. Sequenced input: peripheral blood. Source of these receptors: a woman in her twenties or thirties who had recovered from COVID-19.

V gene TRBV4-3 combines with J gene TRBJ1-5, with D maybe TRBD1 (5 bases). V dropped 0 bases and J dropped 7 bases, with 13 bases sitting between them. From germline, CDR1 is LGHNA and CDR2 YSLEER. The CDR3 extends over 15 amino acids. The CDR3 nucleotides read TGCGCCAGCAGCCAAGATCTGGGGGGAGGACAGCCCCAGCATTTT. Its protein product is CASSQDLGGGQPQHF.

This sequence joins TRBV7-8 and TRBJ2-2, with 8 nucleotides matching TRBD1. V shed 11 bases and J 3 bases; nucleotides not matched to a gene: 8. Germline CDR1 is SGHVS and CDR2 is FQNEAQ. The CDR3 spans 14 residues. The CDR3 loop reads CADADRVDTGELFF. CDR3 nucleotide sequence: TGTGCCGACGCGGACAGGGTAGACACCGGGGAGCTGTTTTTT.

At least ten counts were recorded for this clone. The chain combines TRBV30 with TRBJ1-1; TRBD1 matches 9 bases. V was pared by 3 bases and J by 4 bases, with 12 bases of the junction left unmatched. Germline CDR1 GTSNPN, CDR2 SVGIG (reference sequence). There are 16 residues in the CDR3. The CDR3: CAWRVSIYRGRTEAFF. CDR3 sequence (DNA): TGTGCCTGGAGGGTTTCCATATACAGGGGGCGCACTGAAGCTTTCTTT.

The CDR3 nucleotides are TGTGCCAGCAGCTCTCGGACAGTAATGAACACTGAAGCTTTCTTT. It translates to CASSSRTVMNTEAFF. The chain has TRBV28 and TRBJ1-1; TRBD1 might be the D (6 bases). The germline V and J ends were trimmed by 6 bases and 0 bases, with 14 bases remaining between them. The CDR3 is made up of 15 amino acids. Looked up from germline, CDR1 is MDHEN and CDR2 is SYDVKM.

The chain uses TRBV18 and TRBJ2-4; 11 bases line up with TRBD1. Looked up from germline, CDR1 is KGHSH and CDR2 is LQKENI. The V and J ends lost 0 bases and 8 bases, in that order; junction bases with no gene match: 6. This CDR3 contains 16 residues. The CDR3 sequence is CASSPPRGTGGDIQYF. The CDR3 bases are TGTGCCAGCTCACCACCGAGAGGGACAGGGGGGGACATTCAGTACTTC.

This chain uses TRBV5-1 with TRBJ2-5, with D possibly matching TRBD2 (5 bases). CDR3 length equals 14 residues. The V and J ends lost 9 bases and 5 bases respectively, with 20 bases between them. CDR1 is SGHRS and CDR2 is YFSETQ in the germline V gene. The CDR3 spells CATSSDIPGETQYF. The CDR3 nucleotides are TGCGCCACCTCGAGCGATATACCGGGGGAGACCCAGTACTTC.

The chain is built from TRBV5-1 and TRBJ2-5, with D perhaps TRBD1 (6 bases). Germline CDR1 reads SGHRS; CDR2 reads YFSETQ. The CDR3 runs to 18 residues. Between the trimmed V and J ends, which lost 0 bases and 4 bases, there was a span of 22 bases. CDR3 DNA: TGCGCCAGCAGCTTGGCCTCTCGTCCACAGGGTGGGGGAGAGACCCAGTACTTC. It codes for CASSLASRPQGGGETQYF.

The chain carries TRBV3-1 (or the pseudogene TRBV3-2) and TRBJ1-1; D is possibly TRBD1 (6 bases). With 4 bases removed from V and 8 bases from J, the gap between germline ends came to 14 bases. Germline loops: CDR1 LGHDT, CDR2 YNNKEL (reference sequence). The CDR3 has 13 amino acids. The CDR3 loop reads CASSPPTRGEAFF. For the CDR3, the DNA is TGTGCCAGCAGCCCCCCCACCAGGGGCGAAGCTTTCTTT.

CDR3 in amino acids: CASSVTPRRLVHEQFF. The CDR3 DNA reads TGTGCCAGCAGCGTAACTCCTAGGCGACTCGTCCATGAGCAGTTCTTC. The chain carries TRBV9 and TRBJ2-1; no clear D. Germline loops: CDR1 SGDLS, CDR2 YYNGEE. Trimming took 1 base from V and 8 from J, leaving 19 bases between them. The CDR3 runs to 16 residues.

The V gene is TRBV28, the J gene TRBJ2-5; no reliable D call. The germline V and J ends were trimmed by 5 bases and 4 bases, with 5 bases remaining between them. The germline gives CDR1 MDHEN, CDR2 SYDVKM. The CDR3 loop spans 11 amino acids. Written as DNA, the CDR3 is TGTGCCAGCAGTCTCCGAGAGACCCAGTACTTC. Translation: CASSLRETQYF. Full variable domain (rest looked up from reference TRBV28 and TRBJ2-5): DVKVTQSSRYLVKRTGEKVFLECVQDMDHENMFWYRQDPGLGLRLIYFSYDVKMKEKGDIPEGYSVSREKKERFSLILESASTNQTSMYLCASSLRETQYFGPGTRLLVL.